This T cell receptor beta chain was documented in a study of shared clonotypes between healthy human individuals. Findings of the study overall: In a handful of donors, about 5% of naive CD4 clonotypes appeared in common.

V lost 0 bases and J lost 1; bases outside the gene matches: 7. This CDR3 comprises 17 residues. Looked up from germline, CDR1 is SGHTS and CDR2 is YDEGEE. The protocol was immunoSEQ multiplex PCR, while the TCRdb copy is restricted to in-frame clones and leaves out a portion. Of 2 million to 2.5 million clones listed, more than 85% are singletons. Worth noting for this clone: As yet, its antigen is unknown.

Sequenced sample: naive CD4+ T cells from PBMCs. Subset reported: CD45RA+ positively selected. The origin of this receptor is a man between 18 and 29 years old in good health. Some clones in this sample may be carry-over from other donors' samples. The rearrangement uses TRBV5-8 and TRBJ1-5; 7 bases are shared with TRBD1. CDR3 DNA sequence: TGTGCCAGCAGCTTGGATCAGGGGGGGATAAGCAATCAGCCCCAGCATTTT. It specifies CASSLDQGGISNQPQHF.